These T cell receptor beta chains were read from a single sample in a study of PD-1 blockade in classical Hodgkin lymphoma. Measured with immunoSEQ multiplex PCR; TCRdb has only the in-frame clones, and not every one. Of 75,000 to 100,000 clones listed, just over 90% are singletons. The sequencing here drew on peripheral blood mononuclear cells (PBMCs), taken before the fourth cycle of nivolumab. These receptors originate from a human donor with classical Hodgkin lymphoma. CDR3s leave out the opening cysteine and the closing phenylalanine or tryptophan.

v_gene,CDR3aa
TRBV7-9,ASSLGRGPGDEQF
TRBV11-2,ASSSFDRSSYEQY
TRBV27,ASSLKGPDNEQF
TRBV7-2,ASSLVPGSYEQY
TRBV4-2,ASSQDRVAGGTTGELF
TRBV29-1,SVTESGEDEQY
TRBV5-1,ASSYQNTGAGGYT
TRBV5-1,ASSLEALAAPNTEAF
TRBV28,ASVPQTGTTEAF
TRBV27,ASRTPGGGRYEQY
TRBV27,ASSLYGTEKETQY
TRBV10-2,ASRVPSPGELF
TRBV6-5,ASSIGSNEQF
TRBV5-1,ASSSGLAGGQTSTDTQY
TRBV11-2,ASSPNINHGFYGYT
TRBV10-1,ASSGSGINTQY